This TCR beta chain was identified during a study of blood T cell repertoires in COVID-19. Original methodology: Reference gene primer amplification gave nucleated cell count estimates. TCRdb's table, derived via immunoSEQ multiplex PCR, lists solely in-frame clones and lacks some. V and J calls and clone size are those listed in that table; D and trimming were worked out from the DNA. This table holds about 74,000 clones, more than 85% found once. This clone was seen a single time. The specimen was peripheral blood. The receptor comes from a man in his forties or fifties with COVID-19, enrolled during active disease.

The CDR3, as DNA: TGTGCCAGCAGTGTAACAGCCTATGGCACAGATACGCAGTATTTT. Its translation is CASSVTAYGTDTQYF. The genes are TRBV25-1 and TRBJ2-3, with unresolved D. V was shortened by 4 bases and J by 1 base, with 12 bases between the two germline ends. This CDR3 is built from 15 residues. Germline lookup yields CDR1 MGHDK and CDR2 SYGVNS.